This T cell receptor (beta chain) was identified in a study of blood T cell repertoires in COVID-19. Study-level background: T cells, B-cell-depleted T cells, or PBMCs supplied cDNA or gDNA.

This clone came up once. As originally analysed: Amplification from reference gene primers served as the basis for estimated nucleated cell counts. TCRdb keeps only in-frame clones here, not all; method: immunoSEQ multiplex PCR. V and J calls and clone size are copied from that table; D and trimming were computed from the DNA. The sample yields fewer than 300,000 clones, about 70% seen once. CDR1 and CDR2 (germline): MNHEY, SMNVEV (reference sequence). CDR3 length: 14 amino acids. Between the trimmed V and J ends, which lost 0 bases and 8 bases, there was a span of 13 bases. V is TRBV27 and J is TRBJ1-2; a weak D match, TRBD1 (5 bases). This TCR came from a woman over 75 with acute or convalescent COVID-19. Sequencing was carried out using peripheral blood. CDR3 loop: CASSLSGGGGGYTF. CDR3 bases: TGTGCCAGCAGTTTATCTGGCGGGGGGGGAGGCTACACCTTC.